This is a list of T cell receptor beta chains from one sample in a study of shared clonotypes between healthy human individuals. Libraries were prepared by immunoSEQ multiplex PCR; TCRdb keeps only in-frame clonotypes and omits some of them. The top ten hold 0.35% to 0.5% of the sample, which has millions of clones, over 90% seen once. Material: naive CD4+ T cells from PBMCs. These receptors all come from a man younger than 30 in good health. Some clones in this sample may be carry-over from other donors' samples. Each CDR3 is given without its conserved first and last residue. Each record gives: CDR3 protein, J gene, V gene.

cdr3_aa: ASRSSLAANYNEQF
j_call: TRBJ2-1
v_call: TRBV28

cdr3_aa: ASSPRGAGNEKLF
j_call: TRBJ1-4
v_call: TRBV27

cdr3_aa: ASRLGTSSSYEQY
j_call: TRBJ2-7
v_call: TRBV18

cdr3_aa: ASSARTSGPYNEQF
j_call: TRBJ2-1
v_call: TRBV5-1

cdr3_aa: ASSTLSVAGGPDEQF
j_call: TRBJ2-1
v_call: TRBV19

cdr3_aa: ASRADRGNTIY
j_call: TRBJ1-3
v_call: TRBV2

cdr3_aa: ASGTGGEGELF
j_call: TRBJ2-2
v_call: TRBV6-5

cdr3_aa: ASSQSTGAVSGYT
j_call: TRBJ1-2
v_call: TRBV14

cdr3_aa: ASSGPRLEKY
j_call: TRBJ2-7
v_call: TRBV7-9

cdr3_aa: ATSRVKGAGGGKTQY
j_call: TRBJ2-5
v_call: TRBV15

cdr3_aa: ASSWDRVNNGYT
j_call: TRBJ1-2
v_call: TRBV5-4

cdr3_aa: ASSSTSGGGETQY
j_call: TRBJ2-5
v_call: TRBV7-2

cdr3_aa: ASSVGGNSNQPQH
j_call: TRBJ1-5
v_call: TRBV19

cdr3_aa: ASSTGTGSGGYT
j_call: TRBJ1-2
v_call: TRBV5-1

cdr3_aa: ASSIAPSGTSVYEQY
j_call: TRBJ2-7
v_call: TRBV7-2

cdr3_aa: ASSQTTFDEQY
j_call: TRBJ2-7
v_call: TRBV4-1

cdr3_aa: ASSLYPGAYEQY
j_call: TRBJ2-7
v_call: TRBV27

cdr3_aa: AIGGAGTDTQY
j_call: TRBJ2-3
v_call: TRBV6-1

cdr3_aa: AWSASYEQY
j_call: NA
v_call: TRBV30

cdr3_aa: ASSPWTNQETQY
j_call: TRBJ2-5
v_call: TRBV7-9

cdr3_aa: ASSRDRDYEQY
j_call: TRBJ2-7
v_call: TRBV2

cdr3_aa: ASSAHSGGSTDTQY
j_call: TRBJ2-3
v_call: TRBV9

cdr3_aa: ASSEQRGGLSHEQY
j_call: TRBJ2-7
v_call: TRBV25-1

cdr3_aa: ASSQDPGQGAKKLF
j_call: TRBJ1-4
v_call: TRBV4-3

cdr3_aa: ASSWGGRGEQY
j_call: TRBJ2-7
v_call: TRBV27

cdr3_aa: ASSLRQGGRKLF
j_call: TRBJ1-4
v_call: TRBV28

cdr3_aa: ASSQGFGQGTTYEQY
j_call: TRBJ2-7
v_call: TRBV4-1

cdr3_aa: ASSSRDGPYEQY
j_call: TRBJ2-7
v_call: TRBV6-6

cdr3_aa: ASSLVGRGRLAPQH
j_call: TRBJ1-5
v_call: TRBV7-2

cdr3_aa: ASSLRTGMNTEAF
j_call: TRBJ1-1
v_call: TRBV10-1

cdr3_aa: ASSSGTIGEKLF
j_call: TRBJ1-4
v_call: TRBV28

cdr3_aa: ASSQTSGSYNEQF
j_call: TRBJ2-1
v_call: TRBV4-3

cdr3_aa: ASSVSGRTQETQY
j_call: TRBJ2-5
v_call: TRBV9

cdr3_aa: ASSYGGLAGDEQF
j_call: TRBJ2-1
v_call: TRBV2

cdr3_aa: ASSGRTGLGYGYT
j_call: TRBJ1-2
v_call: TRBV9

cdr3_aa: ASSPGTLYGYT
j_call: TRBJ1-2
v_call: TRBV28

cdr3_aa: ASRGLAGGWSYEQY
j_call: TRBJ2-7
v_call: TRBV27

cdr3_aa: ASSLIGANNQPQH
j_call: TRBJ1-5
v_call: TRBV5-1

cdr3_aa: ASSGTGPPGEKLF
j_call: TRBJ1-4
v_call: TRBV18

cdr3_aa: ASSPRDRAYNEQF
j_call: TRBJ2-1
v_call: TRBV6-6

cdr3_aa: SVGLHRTKETQY
j_call: TRBJ2-5
v_call: TRBV29-1

cdr3_aa: ASSEGSGRGDEQF
j_call: TRBJ2-1
v_call: TRBV2

cdr3_aa: ATSRPPGLAGGGETQY
j_call: TRBJ2-5
v_call: TRBV15

cdr3_aa: ASSSAPGGDTQY
j_call: TRBJ2-3
v_call: TRBV11-2

cdr3_aa: ASSPPTSGVQF
j_call: TRBJ2-1
v_call: TRBV18

cdr3_aa: ASSSEYSSGELF
j_call: TRBJ2-2
v_call: TRBV6-5

cdr3_aa: ASSLAGTGDEKLF
j_call: TRBJ1-4
v_call: TRBV5-1

cdr3_aa: ASSFGLNTEAF
j_call: TRBJ1-1
v_call: TRBV7-9

cdr3_aa: AISKLAGASGANVLT
j_call: TRBJ2-6
v_call: TRBV10-3